In its sample, the clone carrying this TCR beta chain was seen many times. Its antigen is not identified. The PBMC fraction was derived from around 9.4 ml of fresh peripheral blood. Amplified TCR beta CDR3 regions were obtained using RNA transcripts as template. RT-PCR was first run with HTBI primers, then multiplex PCR in a second round. TCRdb reanalysed the multiplex PCR reads using MiXCR and keeps one entry per CDR3 protein. The data hold 620,000 or so distinct CDR3 sequences, with roughly 20% observed a single time. V gave up 2 bases and J gave up 5 bases; unmatched junction bases: 5. The CDR3 consists of 15 residues. Germline lookup yields CDR1 ENHRY and CDR2 SYGVKD. The data belong to a study of Graves' ophthalmopathy and Graves' hyperthyroidism. General study points: Most expanded thyroid clonotypes above 0.001 frequency also appeared in blood.

The sample consisted of peripheral blood. The TCR originated in a woman younger than 30 with stable Graves' hyperthyroidism. Some clones in this sample may be carry-over from other donors' samples. The chain employs TRBV10-3 and TRBJ2-5; TRBD2 aligns across 10 bases. The DNA of the CDR3 is TGTGCCATCAGTGAGAGCGGGAGGGCCGGGGAGACCCAGTACTTC. Its protein product is CAISESGRAGETQYF.